A single sample gave rise to the 18 T cell receptor beta chains below, sequenced in a study of human T cells and chemical hapten exposure. This sample's time point: patch test 1, 2 weeks after DPC sensitization. Treatment defined: therapeutic diphenylcyclopropenone sensitization with weekly scalp DPC. TCRdb used MiXCR to reprocess the RACE reads, holding one entry per CDR3 protein. The sample carries about 99,000 distinct CDR3 sequences, around 12% recorded once. The sequencing used whole blood, collected in connection with sensitization to the hapten diphenylcyclopropenone (DPC). The receptors were gathered from a woman aged 35 to 49 with alopecia areata. Some clones in this sample may be carry-over from other donors' samples.

This clonotype was observed at least ten times. The V gene is TRBV5-1, the J gene TRBJ2-5, with 7 bases fitting TRBD1. This CDR3 is built from 14 residues. J was trimmed by 6 bases and V by 1 base; bases with no gene match: 6. The germline gives CDR1 SGHRS, CDR2 YFSETQ. The chain's CDR3 is CASSLRQGMKTQYF. In DNA form, the CDR3 reads TGCGCCAGCAGCTTGAGACAGGGAATGAAGACCCAGTACTTC.

This clonotype was detected a few times. V is TRBV9 and J is TRBJ2-7, with a tentative D call TRBD2 (5 bases). This CDR3 is 15 amino acids long. Trimming shortened V by 7 bases and J by 0 bases, and 17 bases separated the two germline ends. The germline CDR1 and CDR2 sequences are SGDLS and YYNGEE. CDR3 sequence (DNA): TGTGCCAGCTCTCGGGTTGAGGGCAGCTCCTACGAGCAGTACTTC. Translation gives CASSRVEGSSYEQYF. Filled out from reference TRBV9 and TRBJ2-7, the complete variable domain reads DSGVTQTPKHLITATGQRVTLRCSPRSGDLSVYWYQQSLDQGLQFLIQYYNGEERAKGNILERFSAQQFPDLHSELNLSSLELGDSALYFCASSRVEGSSYEQYFGPGTRLTVT.

The V call is TRBV4-2, the J call TRBJ2-7; 7 bases are a match to TRBD2. Germline V gene lookup returns CDR1 LGHNA and CDR2 YNFKEQ. CDR3 size: 16 residues. V lost 2 bases, J lost 2 bases, and 9 bases stayed unmatched. DNA of the CDR3: TGTGCCAGCAGCCAACCCCGGACTAGTGTCCCCTACGAGCAGTACTTC. It is translated as CASSQPRTSVPYEQYF.

The chain joins TRBV11-2 to TRBJ2-3; D may be TRBD1 or TRBD2 (5 bases each). Trimming pared 4 bases from V and 5 bases from J, leaving 16 bases between. CDR3 size: 15 residues. From germline, CDR1 is SGHAT and CDR2 FQNNGV. The CDR3 bases are TGTGCCAGCAGCTCGCGGGCCCAGAGGGGAGATACGCAGTATTTT. This translates into CASSSRAQRGDTQYF.

This clonotype turned up a few times. The chain employs TRBV29-1 and TRBJ2-1; a weak D match, TRBD2 (5 bases). V was clipped by 2 bases and J by 5 bases, with 19 bases between them. There are 16 residues in the CDR3. The germline V gene encodes CDR1 SQVTM and CDR2 ANQGSEA. The CDR3 sequence is CSVESRGIAPDNEQFF. CDR3 coding DNA: TGCAGCGTTGAAAGTAGAGGGATAGCGCCTGACAATGAGCAGTTCTTC.

This clonotype was recorded a few times. This chain uses TRBV6-2 or TRBV6-3 with TRBJ1-2; D is uncertain. The CDR3 contains 10 residues. Trimming cost V 8 bases and J 7 bases, with 8 bases left between them. Germline V CDR1 and CDR2: MNHEY, SVGEGT. The CDR3 DNA follows: TGTGCCAGCGGAGCAGTTGGCTACACCTTC. This codes for CASGAVGYTF.

Only a few counts were recorded for this clonotype. The J gene is TRBJ1-1, the V gene TRBV29-1; D is possibly TRBD1 (6 bases). The CDR3 length is 13 residues. V gave up 6 bases and J gave up 8 bases, with 19 bases separating them. Germline CDR1 reads SQVTM; CDR2 reads ANQGSEA. The CDR3 DNA is TGCAGCGTAGACCATAAGACAGGAGTGGAAGCTTTCTTT. Residues: CSVDHKTGVEAFF.

The sample holds a few counts of this clonotype. This chain connects TRBV7-2 to TRBJ2-1; 10 bases match TRBD2. The CDR3 is made up of 15 amino acids. Germline CDR1 reads SGHTA; CDR2 reads FQGNSA. Trimming cost V 7 bases and J 5 bases; bases outside gene matches: 8. The DNA of the CDR3 is TGTGCCAGCACCCGAGTAGCGGGAGGCAACAATGAGCAGTTCTTC. Protein: CASTRVAGGNNEQFF. Together with reference TRBV7-2 and TRBJ2-1, the CDR3 gives the full variable domain: GAGVSQSPSNKVTEKGKDVELRCDPISGHTALYWYRQSLGQGLEFLIYFQGNSAPDKSGLPSDRFSAERTGGSVSTLTIQRTQQEDSAVYLCASTRVAGGNNEQFFGPGTRLTVL.

This rearrangement joins TRBV6-5 to TRBJ2-3; 8 bases line up with TRBD1. The CDR3 totals 13 residues. Trimming at V came to 4 bases and at J to 5 bases, leaving 2 bases not matched to a gene. Germline V gives CDR1 MNHEY, CDR2 SVGAGI. CDR3 DNA: TGTGCCAGCAGTTCCGACAGGGGAGATACGCAGTATTTT. This encodes CASSSDRGDTQYF.

There are many counts of this clonotype. V gene TRBV4-2 combines with J gene TRBJ2-1; TRBD2 matches at 12 bases. The trim removed 4 bases at V and 8 bases at J, leaving 9 bases unmatched. Looked up from germline, CDR1 is LGHNA and CDR2 is YNFKEQ. The CDR3 runs 16 residues. The CDR3 sequence: CASSPRTSGIDYEQFF. In DNA form, the CDR3 reads TGTGCCAGCAGCCCGCGGACTAGCGGGATAGATTATGAGCAGTTCTTC.

V usage is TRBV5-1 and J usage is TRBJ2-3, with D maybe TRBD2 (6 bases). Between the trimmed V and J ends, which lost 4 bases and 1 base, there was a span of 19 bases. Germline V gene sequence: CDR1 SGHRS, CDR2 YFSETQ. CDR3 length: 17 amino acids. Here the CDR3 DNA reads TGCGCCAGCAGCCCCGAGCCGCGGGGTAGGGGCACAGATACGCAGTATTTT. The encoded protein is CASSPEPRGRGTDTQYF.

The chain is built from TRBV7-8 and TRBJ1-2, with 9 bases that match TRBD1. The CDR3 loop spans 16 amino acids. Trimming cost V 3 bases and J 1 base; bases outside gene matches: 6. Looked up from germline, CDR1 is SGHVS and CDR2 is FQNEAQ. DNA for the CDR3: TGTGCCAGCAGCTTGAGGGACAGGGATGGTAACTATGGCTACACCTTC. It is translated as CASSLRDRDGNYGYTF.

In its sample, this clonotype was seen a few times. This chain uses TRBV28 with TRBJ2-7; maybe TRBD2 (6 bases). Germline CDR1 reads MDHEN; CDR2 reads SYDVKM. The CDR3 has 12 amino acids. The V and J ends lost 1 base and 10 bases respectively, with 11 bases between them. CDR3 coding DNA: TGTGCCAGCAGTTTATTGGACGGACTACAGTACTTC. Translated, it gives CASSLLDGLQYF.

This chain links TRBV6-6 with TRBJ1-2; 9 bases match TRBD1. The V and J ends lost 8 bases and 3 bases, in that order; junction bases with no gene match: 16. The CDR3 length is 17 residues. From germline, CDR1 is MNHNY and CDR2 SVGAGI (reference sequence). CDR3 nucleotides: TGTGCCAGCCTAGCGAACCCGGGACAGGGTAGGGACTATGGCTACACCTTC. Residues: CASLANPGQGRDYGYTF.

This clonotype was recorded many times. J is TRBJ2-7 and V is TRBV27, with D perhaps given as TRBD1 or TRBD2 (5 bases each). Germline CDR1 and CDR2: MNHEY and SMNVEV (reference sequence). Trimming took 6 bases from V and 1 from J, leaving 10 bases between them. This CDR3 contains 13 residues. The CDR3 loop reads CASSRDGSYEQYF. CDR3 in DNA: TGTGCCAGCAGCCGGGACGGGTCCTACGAGCAGTACTTC.

This clonotype was detected a few times. J is TRBJ2-6 and V is TRBV5-1; 11 bases align to TRBD2. The CDR3 is 18 amino acids. Germline V gives CDR1 SGHRS, CDR2 YFSETQ. Germline trimming cut 4 bases from V and 5 bases from J; bases unmatched to any gene: 11. In DNA form, the CDR3 reads TGCGCCAGCAGCGTGGGACTAGCGGAGCTCTGGAGGGCCAACGTCCTGACTTTC. Translating it yields CASSVGLAELWRANVLTF. Filled out from reference TRBV5-1 and TRBJ2-6, the complete variable domain reads KAGVTQTPRYLIKTRGQQVTLSCSPISGHRSVSWYQQTPGQGLQFLFEYFSETQRNKGNFPGRFSGRQFSNSRSEMNVSTLELGDSALYLCASSVGLAELWRANVLTFGAGSRLTVL.

This clonotype was detected ten times or more. The chain couples TRBV18 to TRBJ1-1; no definite D call. Trimming left V 0 bases short and J 4 bases short, with 15 bases between. The length of the CDR3 is 16 residues. Per germline, CDR1 KGHSH and CDR2 LQKENI. Here the CDR3 reads CASSPPSIERSTEAFF. CDR3 nucleotides: TGTGCCAGCTCACCACCGAGTATCGAGAGGAGCACTGAAGCTTTCTTT.

This clonotype was counted many times. This sequence joins TRBV29-1 and TRBJ2-5, with TRBD1 matching 10 bases. Germline values: CDR1 SQVTM, CDR2 ANQGSEA. The CDR3 length is 16 residues. V lost 1 base and J lost 1; bases outside the gene matches: 6. In DNA form, the CDR3 reads TGCAGCGTTGAAGTCCGGACAGGGGGGCCCCAAGAGACCCAGTACTTC. This codes for CSVEVRTGGPQETQYF.